A single T cell receptor (beta chain) is shown here with its context. It has no known antigen specificity. Per-base qualities were not stored, and no clone one base away is much larger. The sample is drawn from a study of blood T cell repertoires in COVID-19 (dated by TCRdb to the early 2020s). Study-wide context: The collaborator samples originated in the United States, Italy and Spain and spanned the acute and convalescent phases of COVID-19. The prospective study material was composed of cDNA or gDNA derived from T cells, B-cell-depleted T cells, or PBMCs. Subjects who had been exposed to COVID-19, were actively infected with it, or had recovered from it provided the deeply sampled blood TCRbeta repertoires that made up the dataset. The repertoires were released in a freely available public database meant as a resource for research on the immune response to SARS-CoV-2. Samples came from the ongoing ImmuneRACE study (first 160 participants) plus 1,254 subjects from 6 global collaborators. Sample metadata almost always included a de-identified subject ID, COVID-19 status, age in years and sex. Where available, HLA class I and class II types were taken from metadata supplied by the sample provider and were not determined by assay-based typing.

Collaborating institutions collected whole blood in K2EDTA tubes following their own protocols. For TCRbeta analysis, collaborators shipped samples as frozen whole blood, isolated PBMCs, or DNA extracted from either of those sample types. The immunoSEQ Assay, a bias-controlled multiplex PCR, was used to amplify TCRbeta CDR3 regions from genomic DNA. On the study's bioinformatics: Within the assay, amplification of reference gene primers was used to estimate how many nucleated cells each sample contained. Sequence reads were collapsed and filtered to measure the absolute abundance of every unique TCRbeta CDR3 rearrangement. For each sample, productive Simpson clonality was calculated as the square root of Simpson's diversity index across productive rearrangements. This immuneACCESS table, as held by TCRdb, lists in-frame sequences with V and J called but not all clones. Of the missing ones, under half trace to an unresolved V gene in checked studies; the others have no known cause. V, J and clone size derive from that table, while D and trimming were established from the DNA sequence. The sample table shows 200,000 to 250,000 clones, and 84% are seen once. Under 4.5% of the sample is in the top ten clones.

Cut back by 5 bases and 9 bases, the V and J ends lie 12 bases apart. The germline V gene sets CDR1 to SGHRS and CDR2 to YFSETQ. Including the terminal cysteine and phenylalanine, the CDR3 comprises 12 residues. Of all the DNA, just the CDR3 is kept, 36 bases in frame from base 1. Broader findings and caveats from the paper: How much clinical and demographic metadata was included differed by source and by participant, and the metadata was provided uncurated.

The chain is assembled from TRBV5-1 and TRBJ2-1; the D segment cannot be called with confidence. What was sequenced was peripheral blood. The receptor was derived from a man in his forties or fifties with acute or convalescent COVID-19. The sequenced DNA is TGCGCCAGCAGTATTATCCAGGCTGAGCAGTTCTTC. This codes for CASSIIQAEQFF. The CDR3 plus the reference TRBV5-1 and TRBJ2-1 genes for the other parts give the full variable domain: KAGVTQTPRYLIKTRGQQVTLSCSPISGHRSVSWYQQTPGQGLQFLFEYFSETQRNKGNFPGRFSGRQFSNSRSEMNVSTLELGDSALYLCASSIIQAEQFFGPGTRLTVL.